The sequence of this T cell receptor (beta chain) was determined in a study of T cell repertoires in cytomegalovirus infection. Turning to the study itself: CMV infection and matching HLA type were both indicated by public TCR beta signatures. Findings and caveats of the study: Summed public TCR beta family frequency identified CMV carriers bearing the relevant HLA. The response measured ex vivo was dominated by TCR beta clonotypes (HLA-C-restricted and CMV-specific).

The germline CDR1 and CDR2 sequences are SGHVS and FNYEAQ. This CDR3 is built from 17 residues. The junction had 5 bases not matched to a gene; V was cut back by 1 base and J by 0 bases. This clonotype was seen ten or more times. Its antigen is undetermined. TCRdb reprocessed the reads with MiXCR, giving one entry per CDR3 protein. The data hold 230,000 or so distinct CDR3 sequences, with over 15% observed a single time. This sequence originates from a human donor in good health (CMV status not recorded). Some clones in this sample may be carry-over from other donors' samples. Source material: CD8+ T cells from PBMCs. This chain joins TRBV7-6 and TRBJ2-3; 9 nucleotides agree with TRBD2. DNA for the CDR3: TGTGCCAGCAGCTTAGGTGTAGCGGGGGCGAGCACAGATACGCAGTATTTT. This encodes CASSLGVAGASTDTQYF.